The rows below give T cell receptor beta chains drawn from one sample of a study of blood T cells in healthy people across ages. TCRdb re-analysed the 5' RACE reads in MiXCR, keeping a single row per CDR3 protein. This sample has about 780,000 distinct CDR3 sequences, with approximately 67% found just once. The sample consisted of blood. The source of these receptors is a young man in good health. Both conserved end residues are trimmed from each CDR3. Fields, in order: V gene, J gene, CDR3 protein.

V: TRBV6-5; J: TRBJ2-5; CDR3: ASSYSRSRDQY
V: TRBV9; J: TRBJ2-5; CDR3: ASSAEGLLQETQY
V: TRBV7-3; J: TRBJ2-4; CDR3: ASSLMASSGIQY
V: TRBV15; J: TRBJ2-1; CDR3: ATSRVSNEQF
V: TRBV6-5; J: TRBJ2-1; CDR3: ASGDQTYNEQF
V: TRBV3-1; J: TRBJ1-2; CDR3: ASSPEVQGVRGYT
V: TRBV15; J: TRBJ2-1; CDR3: ATSSSTTTFYNEQF
V: TRBV7-2; J: TRBJ2-5; CDR3: ASSLGWEETQY
V: TRBV10-3; J: TRBJ2-7; CDR3: ASRTGKTYEQY
V: TRBV20-1; J: TRBJ2-5; CDR3: SAIAGGQETQY
V: TRBV6-2/TRBV6-3; J: TRBJ1-6; CDR3: ASSYPGTGKMASPLH
V: TRBV29-1; J: TRBJ2-1; CDR3: SVVRTSSNEQF
V: TRBV29-1; J: TRBJ2-7; CDR3: SVVGRAYEQY
V: TRBV20-1; J: TRBJ2-7; CDR3: SAPTGPRTGTAGEQY
V: TRBV21-1; J: NA; CDR3: ASSKMGTKETQY
V: TRBV11-1; J: TRBJ2-6; CDR3: ASSLALGTGGSGANVLT
V: TRBV29-1; J: TRBJ1-1; CDR3: SVEHHLNTEAF
V: TRBV7-2; J: TRBJ2-2; CDR3: ASSLARPGLASHTGELF
V: TRBV15; J: TRBJ1-1; CDR3: ATSKPGGRTEAF
V: TRBV10-3; J: TRBJ1-5; CDR3: AISPTGGGQPQH